This T cell receptor beta chain comes out of a study of human T cells and chemical hapten exposure. As for the study in general: Researchers reported sensitizing a roughly 2 cm by roughly 2 cm upper inner arm skin site with 2% DPC.

Findings of the study overall: Against controls, expanded TCRs gave rise to significantly more large CDR3 similarity clusters. After DPC sensitization, TCRs above 1 in 1000 frequency showed no change.

This clonotype showed up many times. The antigen is not known. Time point defined: pre-sensitization, week 0. Indicated treatment: therapeutic diphenylcyclopropenone sensitization with weekly scalp DPC. It was from unfractionated whole blood that total RNA was extracted. TCRdb reprocessed the RACE reads with MiXCR, giving one entry per CDR3 protein. This sample has over 300,000 distinct CDR3 sequences, with 4.5% to 5.5% found just once. V gave up 8 bases and J gave up 6 bases; unmatched junction bases: 7. The CDR3 contains 14 residues. CDR1 and CDR2 from the germline V gene are MNHEY and SVGAGI. The sequence came from a woman in her forties or fifties with alopecia areata. Some clones in this sample may be carry-over from other donors' samples. The input for sequencing was whole blood, taken in connection with sensitization to the hapten diphenylcyclopropenone (DPC). The chain uses TRBV6-5 and TRBJ1-5; 10 positions agree with TRBD1. The CDR3 DNA follows: TGTGCCAGCCGCCAAGGACAGGGGGGTCAGCCCCAGCATTTT. This gives the protein CASRQGQGGQPQHF.